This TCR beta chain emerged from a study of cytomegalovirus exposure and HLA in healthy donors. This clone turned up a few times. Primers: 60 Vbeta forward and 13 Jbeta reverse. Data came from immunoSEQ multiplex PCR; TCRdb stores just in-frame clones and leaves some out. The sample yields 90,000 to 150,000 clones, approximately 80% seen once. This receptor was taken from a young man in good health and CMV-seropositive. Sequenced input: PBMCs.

The CDR3 loop is CASSLFETQYF. As DNA, the CDR3 is TGTGCCAGCAGTCTCTTTGAGACCCAGTACTTC. The chain carries TRBV28 and TRBJ2-5; no reliable D call. Germline-derived CDR1 and CDR2 are MDHEN and SYDVKM. There are 11 residues in the CDR3. The V and J ends lost 5 bases and 5 bases respectively, with 6 bases between them.